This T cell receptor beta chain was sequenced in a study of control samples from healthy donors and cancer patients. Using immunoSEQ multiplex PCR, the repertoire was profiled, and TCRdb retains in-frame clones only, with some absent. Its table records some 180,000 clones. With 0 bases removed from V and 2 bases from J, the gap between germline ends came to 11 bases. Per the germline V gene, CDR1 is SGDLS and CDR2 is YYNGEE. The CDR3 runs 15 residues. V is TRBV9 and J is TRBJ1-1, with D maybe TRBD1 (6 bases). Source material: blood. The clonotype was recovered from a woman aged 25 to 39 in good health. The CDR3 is CASSVVGGRNTEAFF. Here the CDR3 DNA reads TGTGCCAGCAGCGTAGTTGGGGGGCGAAACACTGAAGCTTTCTTT.